Below, 28 T cell receptor beta chains from the same sample are listed, as sequenced in a study of beta chain bispecific antibodies for T cell cancers. Blood mononuclear cells were expanded for about 3 days using either OKT3 anti-CD3 antibody or CD3/CD28 beads. Using its own MiXCR run on the 5' RACE reads, TCRdb lists one record per CDR3 protein. Altogether around 15,000 distinct CDR3 sequences are present, approximately 2% being singletons, with the ten largest covering 6.9%. What these receptors recognize is not known. General observations from the study: Most targeted TRBV signal came from the leukemia cell line cells, not normal T cells.

The sample consisted of healthy donor T cells cultured with leukemia cells. Receptors were obtained from a human donor in good health. Some clones in this sample may be carry-over from other donors' samples.

In its sample, this clonotype was seen many times. The chain recombines TRBV7-8 with TRBJ2-2, with D perhaps TRBD1 or TRBD2 (7 bases each). The V end was cut by 0 bases, the J end by 5 bases, with 22 bases between. The CDR3 is made up of 19 amino acids. The germline gives CDR1 SGHVS, CDR2 FQNEAQ. The CDR3 loop is CASSLALHLTGRGTGELFF. The DNA of the CDR3 is TGTGCCAGCAGCTTAGCCCTCCATTTGACAGGGAGGGGAACCGGGGAGCTGTTTTTT.

The V call is TRBV7-9, the J call TRBJ1-3, with a possible D match to TRBD1 (6 bases). V was pared by 2 bases and J by 0 bases, with 17 bases between. Germline CDR1 SEHNR, CDR2 FQNEAQ (reference sequence). This CDR3 has 18 amino acids. The CDR3 DNA is TGTGCCAGCAGCTTACCAGATGGACAGCAGCACTCTGGAAACACCATATATTTT. Amino acids: CASSLPDGQQHSGNTIYF.

This clonotype is termed medium-sized. The CDR3 protein is CASSLALAAGSLETQYF. CDR3 sequence (DNA): TGCGCCAGCAGCTTGGCGCTAGCGGCCGGGTCGTTAGAGACCCAGTACTTC. The chain is built from TRBV5-1 and TRBJ2-5, with TRBD2 identical over 7 bases. Germline V lookup: CDR1 SGHRS, CDR2 YFSETQ. The CDR3 length is 17 residues. The V and J ends lost 0 bases and 4 bases, in that order; junction bases with no gene match: 12.

This clonotype was seen many times. The chain links TRBV30 to TRBJ2-3, with TRBD1 as a possible D gene (6 bases). Trimming pared 0 bases from V and 2 bases from J, leaving 9 bases between. The CDR3 contains 14 residues. Germline values: CDR1 GTSNPN, CDR2 SVGIG (reference sequence). The CDR3 region is CAWSVGTPTDTQYF. The CDR3 DNA reads as TGTGCCTGGAGTGTAGGGACACCCACAGATACGCAGTATTTT. The whole variable domain, filled in from reference TRBV30 and TRBJ2-3, reads SQTIHQWPATLVQPVGSPLSLECTVEGTSNPNLYWYRQAAGRGLQLLFYSVGIGQISSEVPQNLSASRPQDRQFILSSKKLLLSDSGFYLCAWSVGTPTDTQYFGPGTRLTVL.

This clonotype was counted at least ten times. The V gene is TRBV5-4, the J gene TRBJ2-1; 8 nucleotides align to TRBD1. V was pared by 0 bases and J by 7 bases, with 0 bases of the junction left unmatched. The CDR3 length is 13 residues. Germline lookup yields CDR1 SGHNT and CDR2 YYREEE (reference sequence). This CDR3 reads CASSLGTGNEQFF. The CDR3 bases are TGTGCCAGCAGCTTGGGGACAGGGAATGAGCAGTTCTTC. The complete variable domain, with remaining parts taken from reference TRBV5-4 and TRBJ2-1, reads ETGVTQSPTHLIKTRGQQVTLRCSSQSGHNTVSWYQQALGQGPQFIFQYYREEENGRGNFPPRFSGLQFPNYSSELNVNALELDDSALYLCASSLGTGNEQFFGPGTRLTVL.

This clonotype has ten or more counts. The J gene is TRBJ2-5, the V gene TRBV20-1; TRBD1 or TRBD2 may be the D gene (6 bases each). V was shortened by 0 bases and J by 5 bases, with 19 bases between the two germline ends. Germline V gene sequence: CDR1 DFQATT, CDR2 SNEGSKA (reference sequence). The CDR3 runs 16 residues. CDR3 bases: TGCAGTGCTAGAGATCCCGGGGGCGCGAAGTGGGAGACCCAGTACTTC. Protein: CSARDPGGAKWETQYF.

Judged by abundance, this clonotype is medium-sized. The chain links TRBV7-8 to TRBJ2-2; D perhaps matches TRBD1 (6 bases). Trimming cost V 4 bases and J 2 bases, with 20 bases left between them. Germline CDR1 is SGHVS and CDR2 is FQNEAQ. This CDR3 has 18 amino acids. The CDR3 coding sequence is TGTGCCAGCAGCTATCCAACCCTTCAGGGGTCAAACACCGGGGAGCTGTTTTTT. Translating it yields CASSYPTLQGSNTGELFF. Based on the CDR3 plus reference TRBV7-8 and TRBJ2-2, the full variable domain is GAGVSQSPRYKVAKRGQDVALRCDPISGHVSLFWYQQALGQGPEFLTYFQNEAQLDKSGLPSDRFFAERPEGSVSTLKIQRTQQEDSAVYLCASSYPTLQGSNTGELFFGEGSRLTVL.

This clonotype was counted at least ten times. The chain joins TRBV10-3 to TRBJ1-1, with D possibly matching TRBD1 (5 bases). CDR1 is ENHRY, CDR2 SYGVKD, per germline. The CDR3 loop spans 14 amino acids. The V gene lost 2 bases and the J gene lost 4 bases, with 11 bases spanning the gap. Here the CDR3 DNA reads TGTGCCATCAGTGAGAGCCGTGGGGGCACTGAAGCTTTCTTT. This gives the protein CAISESRGGTEAFF.

This clonotype has a count of ten or more. This chain connects TRBV19 to TRBJ1-5; possible D gene TRBD1, 5 bases. CDR1 LNHDA and CDR2 SQIVND come from the germline V gene (reference sequence). CDR3 size: 13 residues. V shed 9 bases and J shed 6 bases, with 15 bases lying between them. This CDR3 is CASSWGGFQPQHF. DNA of the CDR3: TGTGCCAGCTCGTGGGGGGGATTTCAGCCCCAGCATTTT.

This clonotype was counted at least ten times. This sequence joins TRBV7-9 and TRBJ2-5; either TRBD1 or TRBD2 may fit D (6 bases each). V lost 7 bases and J 5 bases, leaving 20 bases between the germline ends. Germline-derived CDR1 and CDR2 are SEHNR and FQNEAQ (reference sequence). The CDR3 covers 15 residues. Written as DNA, the CDR3 is TGTGCCAGCACCGAGGAGGGGGGCTCAGGGGAGACCCAGTACTTC. Protein sequence: CASTEEGGSGETQYF.

This clonotype was counted ten times or more. This rearrangement joins TRBV12-3 or TRBV12-4 to TRBJ2-5, with 10 bases fitting TRBD2. The CDR3 spans 15 residues. J lost 6 bases, V lost 4 bases, and 8 bases had no gene match. This CDR3 reads CASSSERGGPKTQYF. The CDR3 DNA follows: TGTGCCAGCAGTTCGGAGCGGGGGGGTCCCAAGACCCAGTACTTC.

This clonotype qualifies as medium-sized (0.01 to 0.1%). This chain links TRBV6-5 with TRBJ1-5, with 9 positions matching TRBD1. V lost 8 bases to trimming and J lost 2 bases; unmatched junction nucleotides: 7. This CDR3 has 15 residues. Germline V gives CDR1 MNHEY, CDR2 SVGAGI. As DNA, the CDR3 is TGTGCCAGCCAAAGGACAGGGGACCGCAATCAGCCCCAGCATTTT. Encoded protein: CASQRTGDRNQPQHF.

This clonotype was detected many times. CDR3 sequence: CSARGEGQINTQYF. CDR3 DNA: TGCAGTGCTAGGGGAGAGGGACAGATAAATACGCAGTATTTT. This rearrangement joins TRBV20-1 to TRBJ2-3, with TRBD1 matching 7 bases. CDR3 length equals 14 residues. Per the germline V gene, CDR1 is DFQATT and CDR2 is SNEGSKA (reference sequence). The junction had 10 bases not matched to a gene; V was cut back by 3 bases and J by 7 bases.

This clonotype appeared many times. The chain has TRBV2 and TRBJ2-3; tentative D call: TRBD1 (5 bases). The CDR3 has 13 amino acids. Germline V lookup: CDR1 SNHLY, CDR2 FYNNEI. With 9 bases removed from V and 5 bases from J, the gap between germline ends came to 15 bases. For the CDR3, the DNA is TGTGCCAGTGAAGGCAGGGTTGAAGATACGCAGTATTTT. As protein: CASEGRVEDTQYF.

Ten or more counts support this clonotype. This chain uses TRBV7-6 with TRBJ2-1, with D hard to call. With 5 bases removed from V and 8 bases from J, the gap between germline ends came to 7 bases. The CDR3 is made up of 11 amino acids. Germline V gives CDR1 SGHVS, CDR2 FNYEAQ. The CDR3 bases are TGTGCCAGCAGCGCTAGTCATGAGCAGTTCTTC. The encoded protein is CASSASHEQFF.

Ten or more counts support this clonotype. The gene calls are TRBV7-9 and TRBJ2-3; D call uncertain. The V end was cut by 1 base, the J end by 0 bases, with 5 bases between. This CDR3 contains 14 residues. Germline CDR1 is SEHNR and CDR2 is FQNEAQ (reference sequence). CDR3 in DNA: TGTGCCAGCAGCTTAGTCCAGAGCACAGATACGCAGTATTTT. Residues: CASSLVQSTDTQYF. Full variable domain (outside the CDR3, taken from reference TRBV7-9 and TRBJ2-3): DTGVSQNPRHKITKRGQNVTFRCDPISEHNRLYWYRQTLGQGPEFLTYFQNEAQLEKSRLLSDRFSAERPKGSFSTLEIQRTEQGDSAMYLCASSLVQSTDTQYFGPGTRLTVL.

This clonotype appeared many times. This rearrangement joins TRBV4-1 to TRBJ1-4; the D gene is possibly TRBD1 (6 bases). V was cut by 0 bases and J by 5 bases, with 22 bases left in between. Germline CDR1 MGHRA, CDR2 YSYEKL. The CDR3 has 19 amino acids. This chain's CDR3 is CASSQDSVPGHGRNEKLFF. In DNA, the CDR3 is TGCGCCAGCAGCCAAGACTCCGTCCCGGGACACGGACGAAATGAAAAACTGTTTTTT.

Ten or more counts support this clonotype. The chain carries TRBV19 and TRBJ1-2; D ambiguous. The V gene lost 1 base and the J gene lost 9 bases, with 15 bases spanning the gap. Germline V gives CDR1 LNHDA, CDR2 SQIVND (reference sequence). CDR3 length: 14 amino acids. The DNA for the CDR3 is TGTGCCAGTAGTATAGTCAACTCCCTGAGTAGCTACACCTTC. Translated: CASSIVNSLSSYTF.

This clonotype was counted ten times or more. This chain links TRBV7-9 with TRBJ1-2; D is ambiguous. Between the trimmed V and J ends, which lost 2 bases and 6 bases, there was a span of 16 bases. The V gene's germline CDR1 is SEHNR and CDR2 FQNEAQ (reference sequence). The CDR3 sequence is 15 residues long. The chain's CDR3 is CASSLLNPGRDGYTF. The CDR3 DNA follows: TGTGCCAGCAGCTTATTAAACCCGGGTCGGGATGGCTACACCTTC.

This clonotype was seen at least ten times. The chain couples TRBV6-5 to TRBJ1-2; D is unresolved. V lost 0 bases to trimming and J lost 8 bases, with 10 bases between them. This CDR3 is built from 13 residues. The germline gives CDR1 MNHEY, CDR2 SVGAGI. The CDR3 reads CASSYSAGFGYTF. In DNA form, the CDR3 reads TGTGCCAGCAGTTACTCCGCGGGGTTCGGCTACACCTTC.

This clonotype was counted at least ten times. This sequence joins TRBV6-8 and TRBJ2-1; 9 nucleotides align to TRBD1. Germline lookup yields CDR1 MNHGY and CDR2 SAAAGT. J gave up 12 bases and V 6 bases, and 12 bases lay outside the gene matches. CDR3 length equals 14 residues. The CDR3 region has the DNA TGTGCCAGCAGCGCCGGGACAGGGCACATAGTGCAGTTCTTC. Its protein product is CASSAGTGHIVQFF.

This clonotype was detected many times. The rearrangement joins TRBV20-1 to TRBJ2-7; a weak D match, TRBD1 (5 bases). This CDR3 has 15 residues. Germline V gene data show CDR1 as DFQATT and CDR2 as SNEGSKA (reference sequence). Trimming took off 0 bases at V and 5 bases at J, with 17 bases between the two ends. Here the CDR3 DNA reads TGCAGTGCTAGAGATGTGGCAGGGCCCCGAAACGAGCAGTACTTC. It yields the protein CSARDVAGPRNEQYF.

In its sample, this clonotype was seen many times. V gene TRBV18 combines with J gene TRBJ2-5; D is perhaps TRBD1 (6 bases). Trimming removed 3 bases at V and 4 bases at J, with 12 bases between. Germline V gene data show CDR1 as KGHSH and CDR2 as LQKENI. This CDR3 has 14 residues. As DNA, the CDR3 is TGTGCCAGCTCACCGCCTCGAGGGGGAGAGACCCAGTACTTC. The encoded protein is CASSPPRGGETQYF.

This clonotype was recorded many times. The chain combines TRBV16 with TRBJ2-5; a possible D gene is TRBD2 (6 bases). The CDR3 is 14 residues long. Trimming left V 4 bases short and J 1 base short, with 10 bases between. Germline V gene lookup returns CDR1 KGHSY and CDR2 FQNENV. The CDR3 sequence is CASSRAGLQETQYF. CDR3 sequence (DNA): TGTGCCAGCAGCCGCGCGGGACTCCAAGAGACCCAGTACTTC.

This clonotype has ten or more counts. The chain is built from TRBV5-4 and TRBJ2-5; perhaps TRBD2 as D (5 bases). The V gene lost 4 bases and the J gene lost 7 bases, with 11 bases spanning the gap. The CDR3 sequence is 12 residues long. Per the germline V gene, CDR1 is SGHNT and CDR2 is YYREEE (reference sequence). The DNA for the CDR3 is TGTGCCAGCAGCGCCTCAGAGGGGACCCAGTACTTC. Translated, it gives CASSASEGTQYF.

This clonotype was picked up many times. The gene calls are TRBV20-1 and TRBJ2-1; a possible D gene is TRBD2 (7 bases). Trimming took off 0 bases at V and 4 bases at J, with 16 bases between the two ends. The CDR3 runs to 16 residues. Germline V lookup: CDR1 DFQATT, CDR2 SNEGSKA (reference sequence). CDR3 residues: CSARDWVRGGYNEQFF. For the CDR3, the DNA is TGCAGTGCTAGAGATTGGGTCAGGGGAGGGTACAATGAGCAGTTCTTC.

This clonotype was recorded at least ten times. The V call is TRBV5-5, the J call TRBJ1-2; 8 bases match TRBD1. The CDR3 is made up of 14 amino acids. Trimming cost V 5 bases and J 4 bases; bases outside gene matches: 7. Germline V gives CDR1 SGHKS, CDR2 YYEKEE (reference sequence). The CDR3 sequence: CASRPTTGVYGYTF. The CDR3 nucleotides read TGTGCCAGCAGACCCACGACAGGGGTCTATGGCTACACCTTC.

This clonotype was observed many times. V and J are TRBV7-9 and TRBJ2-3, with TRBD2 matching over 10 bases. Germline CDR1 is SEHNR and CDR2 is FQNEAQ (reference sequence). This CDR3 spans 19 amino acids. Germline trimming cut 5 bases from V and 5 bases from J; bases unmatched to any gene: 19. In DNA, the CDR3 is TGTGCCAGCAGCCCGCTCGGGGGGAGAGCGGGGGGGCGTAGAGATACGCAGTATTTT. Protein: CASSPLGGRAGGRRDTQYF. The variable domain in full, completed from reference TRBV7-9 and TRBJ2-3, reads DTGVSQNPRHKITKRGQNVTFRCDPISEHNRLYWYRQTLGQGPEFLTYFQNEAQLEKSRLLSDRFSAERPKGSFSTLEIQRTEQGDSAMYLCASSPLGGRAGGRRDTQYFGPGTRLTVL.